This T cell receptor (beta chain) was observed in a study of regulatory T cells in long-lasting Graves disease. Time point here: persistent/refractory GD, antithyroid drugs over 5 years with positive TRAb. The TCR library used RNA extracted from PBMCs. Study-level results: Newly diagnosed disease favored TRBV20-1 and TRBJ2-1 over persistent disease.

With regard to this clonotype: Its target is not known.

Arm-PCR of CDR3 regions and iRepertoire HTBI primers were used to build TCR beta libraries. Each CDR3 protein is one row after TCRdb ran MiXCR on the multiplex PCR reads. The table lists roughly 400,000 distinct CDR3 sequences, less than 25% of them singletons. Looked up from germline, CDR1 is SGHRS and CDR2 is YFSETQ. V was clipped by 4 bases and J by 5 bases, with 18 bases between them. The CDR3 loop spans 15 amino acids. The sample here was peripheral blood mononuclear cells (PBMCs), taken when the disease was refractory, from a patient treated with antithyroid drugs. The chain uses TRBV5-1 and TRBJ2-5; TRBD2 is a possible D gene (6 bases). The receptor was derived from a female donor with Graves disease. The CDR3 region is CASSPGSLGGETQYF. The DNA of the CDR3 is TGCGCCAGCAGCCCCGGGTCCCTGGGAGGTGAGACCCAGTACTTC.